These 15 T cell receptor beta chains were sequenced from one sample in a study of blood T cell repertoires in COVID-19. TCRdb's copy holds only in-frame clones and misses some; the assay was immunoSEQ multiplex PCR. The table has under 350,000 clones, around 88% seen once. Input material: peripheral blood. The receptors shown here come from a man aged 40-49 years with acute or convalescent COVID-19.

The V call is TRBV6-5, the J call TRBJ1-1; D may be TRBD1 (6 bases). Trimming took 0 bases from V and 1 from J, leaving 9 bases between them. The CDR3 is 15 residues long. From germline, CDR1 is MNHEY and CDR2 SVGAGI. This chain's CDR3 is CASSYSGHKNTEAFF. CDR3 in DNA: TGTGCCAGCAGTTACTCGGGACACAAGAACACTGAAGCTTTCTTT.

The rearrangement uses TRBV2 and TRBJ1-1; D remains ambiguous. This CDR3 spans 13 amino acids. Between the trimmed V and J ends, which lost 7 bases and 1 base, there was a span of 10 bases. The germline gives CDR1 SNHLY, CDR2 FYNNEI. The CDR3 DNA sequence: TGTGCCAGCACATCCGAACAGAACACTGAAGCTTTCTTT. Translation: CASTSEQNTEAFF.

The chain links TRBV4-1 to TRBJ1-2, with D maybe TRBD1 (6 bases). The length of the CDR3 is 16 residues. CDR1 and CDR2 (germline): MGHRA, YSYEKL. Trimming removed 2 bases at V and 2 bases at J, with 15 bases between. CDR3 amino acids: CASSQSVHRDNYGYTF. The CDR3 nucleotides are TGCGCCAGCAGCCAAAGCGTCCACAGGGACAACTATGGCTACACCTTC.

This rearrangement joins TRBV5-1 to TRBJ2-2, with D maybe TRBD1 (5 bases). The CDR3 sequence is 16 residues long. Trimming left V 2 bases short and J 4 bases short, with 15 bases between. Germline assignment: CDR1 SGHRS and CDR2 YFSETQ. CDR3 protein: CASSFQGTGATGELFF. The CDR3 nucleotides read TGCGCCAGCAGCTTCCAGGGAACCGGTGCCACCGGGGAGCTGTTTTTT. The complete variable domain, with remaining parts taken from reference TRBV5-1 and TRBJ2-2, reads KAGVTQTPRYLIKTRGQQVTLSCSPISGHRSVSWYQQTPGQGLQFLFEYFSETQRNKGNFPGRFSGRQFSNSRSEMNVSTLELGDSALYLCASSFQGTGATGELFFGEGSRLTVL.

The gene calls are TRBV5-1 and TRBJ2-2, with D perhaps matching TRBD2 (6 bases). Trimming removed 7 bases at V and 2 bases at J, with 15 bases between. The CDR3 has 15 amino acids. CDR1 is SGHRS, CDR2 YFSETQ, per germline. The CDR3 region is CASVPSGVNTGELFF. CDR3 bases: TGCGCCAGCGTACCGTCGGGGGTCAACACCGGGGAGCTGTTTTTT.

This clone was detected only once. The chain couples TRBV5-4 to TRBJ1-1; no definite D call. V was clipped by 9 bases and J by 4 bases, with 13 bases between them. The germline gives CDR1 SGHNT, CDR2 YYREEE (reference sequence). The CDR3 has 12 amino acids. Here the CDR3 DNA reads TGTGCCATCGCCGGACTCACCACTGAAGCTTTCTTT. This encodes CAIAGLTTEAFF. Supplemented by reference TRBV5-4 and TRBJ1-1, the full variable domain reads ETGVTQSPTHLIKTRGQQVTLRCSSQSGHNTVSWYQQALGQGPQFIFQYYREEENGRGNFPPRFSGLQFPNYSSELNVNALELDDSALYLCAIAGLTTEAFFGQGTRLTVV.

The chain is built from TRBV10-3 and TRBJ2-7; TRBD1 matches 8 bases. The CDR3 has 15 amino acids. V lost 6 bases and J lost 6; bases outside the gene matches: 13. From germline, CDR1 is ENHRY and CDR2 SYGVKD. CDR3 sequence reads: CAIRGPETGVREQYF. The CDR3 bases are TGTGCCATCAGGGGACCCGAGACAGGGGTCCGCGAGCAGTACTTC.

The V call is TRBV30, the J call TRBJ1-1; TRBD1 might be the D (6 bases). Trimming took 3 bases from V and 3 from J, leaving 14 bases between them. This CDR3 is built from 14 residues. Germline-derived CDR1 and CDR2 are GTSNPN and SVGIG (reference sequence). DNA for the CDR3: TGTGCCTGGAGGCCACTAGACAGGTACACTGAAGCTTTCTTT. Its translation: CAWRPLDRYTEAFF.

The sample holds one count of this clone. This sequence joins TRBV19 and TRBJ2-7; D not certain. The CDR3 extends over 14 amino acids. From germline, CDR1 is LNHDA and CDR2 SQIVND (reference sequence). The V and J ends lost 3 bases and 1 base respectively, with 10 bases between them. CDR3 coding DNA: TGTGCCAGTAGTATCGGCGGCAAATCCTACGAGCAGTACTTC. Amino acids: CASSIGGKSYEQYF.

This sequence joins TRBV2 and TRBJ1-5, with 8 bases matching TRBD1. Germline values: CDR1 SNHLY, CDR2 FYNNEI. The CDR3 extends over 14 amino acids. V was pared by 7 bases and J by 11 bases, with 13 bases of the junction left unmatched. CDR3 DNA sequence: TGTGCCAGCACCAAAGACAGGGGAGGGTTGGCCCAGCATTTT. Translating it yields CASTKDRGGLAQHF.

V usage is TRBV14 and J usage is TRBJ2-7; D is uncertain. Germline V gene sequence: CDR1 SGHDN, CDR2 FVKESK. This CDR3 is built from 12 residues. V lost 4 bases to trimming and J lost 6 bases, with 10 bases between them. CDR3 bases: TGTGCCAGCAGCCTCCACACGTCCGAGCAGTACTTC. This sequence encodes CASSLHTSEQYF.

The V gene is TRBV19, the J gene TRBJ2-1; TRBD1 matches at 7 bases. The germline V gene encodes CDR1 LNHDA and CDR2 SQIVND (reference sequence). J was trimmed by 6 bases and V by 6 bases; bases with no gene match: 8. This CDR3 contains 14 residues. The CDR3 nucleotides read TGTGCCAGTAGCTTTGACAGGGTCGTCAATGAGCAGTTCTTC. Translated: CASSFDRVVNEQFF. Full variable domain (rest looked up from reference TRBV19 and TRBJ2-1): DGGITQSPKYLFRKEGQNVTLSCEQNLNHDAMYWYRQDPGQGLRLIYYSQIVNDFQKGDIAEGYSVSREKKESFPLTVTSAQKNPTAFYLCASSFDRVVNEQFFGPGTRLTVL.

The genes are TRBV5-5 and TRBJ1-5; TRBD1 might be the D (5 bases). Deletions cut 4 bases from V and 4 bases from J, with 15 bases between. The CDR3 runs to 15 residues. Per germline, CDR1 SGHKS and CDR2 YYEKEE (reference sequence). The CDR3 is CASSPGPGQNQPQHF. CDR3 in DNA: TGTGCCAGCAGCCCCGGCCCAGGGCAGAATCAGCCCCAGCATTTT.

The J gene is TRBJ2-1, the V gene TRBV20-1, with 13 bases that match TRBD2. V was pared by 6 bases and J by 0 bases, with 8 bases of the junction left unmatched. Germline CDR1 reads DFQATT; CDR2 reads SNEGSKA (reference sequence). The CDR3 has 17 amino acids. The CDR3 loop reads CSASEGLAGSSYNEQFF. The CDR3 nucleotides read TGCAGTGCCAGTGAGGGACTAGCGGGGAGCTCCTACAATGAGCAGTTCTTC.

This chain connects TRBV14 to TRBJ1-6; 8 nucleotides line up with TRBD1. Germline CDR1 reads SGHDN; CDR2 reads FVKESK. V trimming: 0 bases; J trimming: 10 bases; junction bases outside the gene matches: 8. CDR3 size: 16 residues. The DNA for the CDR3 is TGTGCCAGCAGCCAAGATATTGCCTCAGGGGGCTCACCCCTCCACTTT. It codes for CASSQDIASGGSPLHF.